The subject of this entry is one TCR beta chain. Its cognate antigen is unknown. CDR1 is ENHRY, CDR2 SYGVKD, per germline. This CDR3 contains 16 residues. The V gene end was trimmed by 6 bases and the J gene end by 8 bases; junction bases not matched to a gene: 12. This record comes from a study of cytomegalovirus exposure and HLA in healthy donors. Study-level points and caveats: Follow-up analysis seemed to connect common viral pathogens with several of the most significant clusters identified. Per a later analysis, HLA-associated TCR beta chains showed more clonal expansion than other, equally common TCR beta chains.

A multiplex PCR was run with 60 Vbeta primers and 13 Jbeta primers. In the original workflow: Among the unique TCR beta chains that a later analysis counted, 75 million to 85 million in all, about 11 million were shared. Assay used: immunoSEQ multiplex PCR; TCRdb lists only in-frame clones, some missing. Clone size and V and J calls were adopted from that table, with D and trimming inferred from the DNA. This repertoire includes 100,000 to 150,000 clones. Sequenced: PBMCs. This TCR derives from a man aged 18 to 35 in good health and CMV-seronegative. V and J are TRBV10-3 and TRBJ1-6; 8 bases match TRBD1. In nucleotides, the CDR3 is TGTGCCATCAGGGGAGACAGGGGAGATCCCTATTCACCCCTCCACTTT. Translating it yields CAIRGDRGDPYSPLHF.